These T cell receptor beta chains were read from a single sample in a study of cytomegalovirus exposure and HLA in healthy donors. Sequenced by immunoSEQ multiplex PCR; TCRdb stores in-frame clones only, minus some. The sample shows 40,000 or so clones, approximately 90% of them seen only once. The sample taken for sequencing was PBMCs. Every receptor here comes from a woman under 30 in good health and CMV-seronegative. Both conserved end residues are part of each CDR3. D genes are given only for firm matches. Only some rows state a clone size, as once, few, many or a class for expanded clones.

CDR3	DNA	size	J	D	V
CASSRTSGGLGETQYF	TGTGCCAGCAGCCGGACTAGCGGGGGGCTCGGAGAGACCCAGTACTTC	few	TRBJ2-5	TRBD2	TRBV11-1
CASSGWAGGVDSYEQYF	TGTGCCAGCAGCGGCTGGGCGGGGGGAGTGGATTCCTACGAGCAGTACTTC	-	TRBJ2-7	TRBD2	TRBV7-9
CASSQLGRQGRYNEQFF	TGTGCCAGCAGCCAACTAGGCCGACAGGGGAGGTACAATGAGCAGTTCTTC	once	TRBJ2-1	TRBD1	TRBV14
CAWSEGQGEKLFF	TGTGCCTGGAGTGAAGGACAGGGTGAAAAACTGTTTTTT	-	TRBJ1-4	TRBD1	TRBV30
CASSEVTGLDGELFF	TGTGCCAGCAGTGAAGTGACAGGGTTAGACGGGGAGCTGTTTTTT	-	TRBJ2-2	TRBD1	TRBV25-1
CASSSQAAGGPQNEQFF	TGTGCCAGCAGCTCCCAGGCAGCGGGAGGGCCTCAGAATGAGCAGTTCTTC	-	TRBJ2-1	TRBD2	TRBV7-3
CASSLLGVAGERGYEQYF	TGTGCCAGCAGTTTATTGGGGGTAGCGGGAGAGCGTGGCTACGAGCAGTACTTC	-	TRBJ2-7	TRBD2	TRBV28
CASRPGLGPYEQYF	TGTGCCAGCAGGCCGGGACTAGGCCCCTACGAGCAGTACTTC	-	TRBJ2-7	TRBD2	TRBV6-5
CASRSPGTEAGYEQYF	TGTGCCAGCAGATCCCCCGGGACAGAGGCTGGGTACGAGCAGTACTTC	-	TRBJ2-7	TRBD1	TRBV28
CASSSRQALAGGFGTGELFF	TGTGCCAGCAGCTCAAGACAGGCCCTAGCGGGAGGATTTGGCACCGGGGAGCTGTTTTTT	-	TRBJ2-2	TRBD2	TRBV9
CASSATSGGGHDTQYF	TGTGCCAGCAGCGCAACTAGCGGGGGGGGTCACGATACGCAGTATTTT	-	TRBJ2-3	TRBD2	TRBV7-3
CASRQGTGGTEAFF	TGTGCCAGCAGGCAGGGTACGGGAGGCACTGAAGCTTTCTTT	once	TRBJ1-1	-	TRBV13
CASSYPTGGKGETQYF	TGTGCCAGCAGTTACCCGACAGGGGGAAAAGGAGAGACCCAGTACTTC	-	TRBJ2-5	TRBD1	TRBV6-5